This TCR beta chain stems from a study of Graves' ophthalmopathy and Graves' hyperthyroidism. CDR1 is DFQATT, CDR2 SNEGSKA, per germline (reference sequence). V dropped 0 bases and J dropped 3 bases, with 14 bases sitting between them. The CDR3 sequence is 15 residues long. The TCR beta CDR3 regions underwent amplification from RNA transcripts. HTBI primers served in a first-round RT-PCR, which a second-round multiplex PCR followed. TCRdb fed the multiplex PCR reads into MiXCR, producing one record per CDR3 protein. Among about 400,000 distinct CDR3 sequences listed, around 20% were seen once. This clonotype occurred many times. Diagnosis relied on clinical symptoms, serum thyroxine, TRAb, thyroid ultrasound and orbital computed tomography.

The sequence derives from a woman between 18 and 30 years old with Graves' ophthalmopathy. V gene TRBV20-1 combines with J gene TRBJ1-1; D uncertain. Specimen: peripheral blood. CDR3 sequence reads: CSARDSRRFDTEAFF. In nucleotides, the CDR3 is TGCAGTGCTAGAGATTCGAGGAGATTTGACACTGAAGCTTTCTTT.